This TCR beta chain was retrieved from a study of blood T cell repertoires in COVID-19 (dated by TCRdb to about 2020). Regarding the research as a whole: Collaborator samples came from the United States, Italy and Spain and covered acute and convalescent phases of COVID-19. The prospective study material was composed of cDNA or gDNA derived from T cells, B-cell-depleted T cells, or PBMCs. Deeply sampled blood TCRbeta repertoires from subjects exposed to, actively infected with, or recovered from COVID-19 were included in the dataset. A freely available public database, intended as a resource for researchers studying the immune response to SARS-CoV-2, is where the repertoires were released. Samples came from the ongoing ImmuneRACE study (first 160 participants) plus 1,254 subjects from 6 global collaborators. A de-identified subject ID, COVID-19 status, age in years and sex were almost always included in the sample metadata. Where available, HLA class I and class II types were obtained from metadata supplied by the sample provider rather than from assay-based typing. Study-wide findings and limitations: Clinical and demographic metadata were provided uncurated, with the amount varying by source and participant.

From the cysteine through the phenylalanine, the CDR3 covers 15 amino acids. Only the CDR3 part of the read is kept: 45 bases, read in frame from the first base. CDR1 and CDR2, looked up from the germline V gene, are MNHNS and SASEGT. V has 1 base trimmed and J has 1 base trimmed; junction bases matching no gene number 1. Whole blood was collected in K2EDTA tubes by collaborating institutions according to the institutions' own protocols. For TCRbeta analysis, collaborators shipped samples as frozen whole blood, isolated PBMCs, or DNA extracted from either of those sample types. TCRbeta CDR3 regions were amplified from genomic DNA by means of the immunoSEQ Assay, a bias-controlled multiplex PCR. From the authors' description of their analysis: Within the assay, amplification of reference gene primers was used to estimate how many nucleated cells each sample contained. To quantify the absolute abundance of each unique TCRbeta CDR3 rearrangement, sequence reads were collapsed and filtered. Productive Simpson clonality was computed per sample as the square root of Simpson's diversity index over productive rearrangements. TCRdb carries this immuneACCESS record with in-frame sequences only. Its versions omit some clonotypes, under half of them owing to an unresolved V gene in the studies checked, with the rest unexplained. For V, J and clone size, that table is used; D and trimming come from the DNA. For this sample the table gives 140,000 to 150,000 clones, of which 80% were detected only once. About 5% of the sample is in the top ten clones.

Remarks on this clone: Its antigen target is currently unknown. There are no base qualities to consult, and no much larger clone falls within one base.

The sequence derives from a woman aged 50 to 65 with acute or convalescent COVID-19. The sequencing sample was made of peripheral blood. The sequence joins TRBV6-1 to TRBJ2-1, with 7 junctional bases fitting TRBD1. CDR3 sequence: CASSEGQGSYNEQFF. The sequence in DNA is TGTGCCAGCAGTGAAGGACAGGGATCCTACAATGAGCAGTTCTTC.